This TCR beta chain is from a study of blood T cells in healthy people across ages. Every donor contributed roughly 10 milliliters of peripheral blood by blood draw. Alongside a J-beta primer mix, a sample-barcoded 5' primer served in a second PCR lasting about 7 to 12 cycles. Each cDNA molecule carried a tag from a template-switch adaptor that contained 12 random nucleotides. TCRdb called the 5' RACE reads again in MiXCR, with one record for every CDR3 protein. The sample lists around 940,000 distinct CDR3 sequences, roughly 50% seen once, with roughly a fifth in the top ten. Study-level results: TCR beta diversity, measured per million T cells, fell in a roughly linear way with age.

A note on this clonotype: The antigen is unknown.

The TCR was taken from a woman in her sixties or seventies in good health. Sequencing used blood.

The CDR3 sequence is CSAGGAHNEQFF. CDR3 coding DNA: TGCAGTGCTGGCGGAGCGCACAATGAGCAGTTCTTC. The V gene is TRBV20-1, the J gene TRBJ2-1; D not certain. The CDR3 extends over 12 amino acids. The germline V gene has CDR1 DFQATT and CDR2 SNEGSKA (reference sequence). The germline V and J ends were trimmed by 5 bases and 5 bases, with 10 bases remaining between them.